This T cell receptor (beta chain) was recovered during a study of blood T cell repertoires in COVID-19. Study at large: T cells, B-cell-depleted T cells, or PBMCs supplied cDNA or gDNA.

CDR1 and CDR2 from the germline V gene are SGHNT and YYREEE (reference sequence). V gave up 0 bases and J gave up 2 bases, with 8 bases separating them. The CDR3 runs 15 residues. Sequenced by immunoSEQ multiplex PCR; TCRdb stores in-frame clones only, minus some. The data show around 140,000 clones, more than 80% seen once. The J gene is TRBJ2-2, the V gene TRBV5-4; no reliable D call. This TCR came from a man aged 45-65 years who had recovered from COVID-19. The sequencing sample was made of PBMCs or T cells enriched from blood (not recorded which). CDR3 in amino acids: CASSLGTVNTGELFF. The CDR3 region has the DNA TGTGCCAGCAGCTTGGGTACGGTTAACACCGGGGAGCTGTTTTTT.